This TCR beta chain came from a study of cytomegalovirus exposure and HLA in healthy donors. Primers for the PCR totalled 60 Vbeta and 13 Jbeta. The data were produced by immunoSEQ multiplex PCR, yet TCRdb's version contains in-frame clones alone and is incomplete. The sample has 80,000 or so clones, roughly 65% seen once; the top ten hold 3.5% to 4.5%. This CDR3 is 11 amino acids long. Germline CDR1 and CDR2: SQVTM and ANQGSEA. Trimming removed 2 bases from V and 7 bases from J, with 8 bases in between. This clone appeared a single time. The chain carries TRBV29-1 and TRBJ1-2, with D hard to call. The sample taken for sequencing was PBMCs. The receptor was derived from a male donor in good health and CMV-seropositive. The CDR3 loop reads CSVERPGGYTF. CDR3 DNA sequence: TGCAGCGTTGAACGCCCGGGTGGCTACACCTTC.